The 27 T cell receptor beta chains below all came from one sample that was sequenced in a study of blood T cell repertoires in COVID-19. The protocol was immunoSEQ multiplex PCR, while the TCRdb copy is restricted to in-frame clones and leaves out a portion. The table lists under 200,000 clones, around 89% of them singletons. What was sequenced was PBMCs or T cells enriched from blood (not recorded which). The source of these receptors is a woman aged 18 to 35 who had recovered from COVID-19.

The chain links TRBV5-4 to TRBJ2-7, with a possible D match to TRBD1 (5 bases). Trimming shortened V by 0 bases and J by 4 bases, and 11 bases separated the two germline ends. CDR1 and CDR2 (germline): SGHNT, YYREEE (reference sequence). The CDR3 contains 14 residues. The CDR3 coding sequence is TGTGCCAGCAGCTTGGTGGGCAGGGATTACGAGCAGTACTTC. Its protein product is CASSLVGRDYEQYF.

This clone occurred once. The CDR3 bases are TGTGCCATCAGTGAGCTCGGAGCGGGGGATTCCTACGAGCAGTACTTC. This gives the protein CAISELGAGDSYEQYF. The V and J genes are TRBV10-3 and TRBJ2-7; 8 bases map to TRBD2. This CDR3 region has 16 residues. V trimming: 2 bases; J trimming: 1 base; junction bases outside the gene matches: 7. Germline CDR1 reads ENHRY; CDR2 reads SYGVKD.

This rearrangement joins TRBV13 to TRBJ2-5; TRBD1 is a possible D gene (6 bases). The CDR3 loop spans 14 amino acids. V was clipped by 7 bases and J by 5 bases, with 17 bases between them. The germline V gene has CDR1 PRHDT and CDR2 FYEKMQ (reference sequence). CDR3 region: CASNPQGWEETQYF. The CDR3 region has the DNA TGTGCCAGCAATCCACAGGGATGGGAGGAGACCCAGTACTTC.

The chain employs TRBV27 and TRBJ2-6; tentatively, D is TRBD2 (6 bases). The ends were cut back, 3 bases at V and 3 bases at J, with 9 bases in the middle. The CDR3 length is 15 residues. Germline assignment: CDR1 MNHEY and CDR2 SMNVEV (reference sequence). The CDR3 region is CASSLGGSGANVLTF. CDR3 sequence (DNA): TGTGCCAGCAGTTTGGGGGGAAGTGGGGCCAACGTCCTGACTTTC.

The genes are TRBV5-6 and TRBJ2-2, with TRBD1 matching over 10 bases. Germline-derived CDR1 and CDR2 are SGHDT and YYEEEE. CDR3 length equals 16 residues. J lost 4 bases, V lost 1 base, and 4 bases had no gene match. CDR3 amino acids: CASSLLGQGVTGELFF. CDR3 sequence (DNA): TGTGCCAGCAGCTTGTTAGGACAGGGGGTCACCGGGGAGCTGTTTTTT.

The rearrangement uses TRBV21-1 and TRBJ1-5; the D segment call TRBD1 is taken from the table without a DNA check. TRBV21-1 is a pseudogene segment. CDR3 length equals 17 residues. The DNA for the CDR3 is TGTGCCAGCAGCCTCCGACGGACAGGGAATAGCAATCAGCCCCAGCATTTT. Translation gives CASSLRRTGNSNQPQHF.

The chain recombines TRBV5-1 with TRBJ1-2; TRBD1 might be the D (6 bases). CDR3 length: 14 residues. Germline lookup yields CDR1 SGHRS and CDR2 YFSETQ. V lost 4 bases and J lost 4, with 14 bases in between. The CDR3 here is CASSPDRDIYGYTF. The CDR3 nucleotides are TGCGCCAGCAGCCCGGACCGGGACATCTATGGCTACACCTTC.

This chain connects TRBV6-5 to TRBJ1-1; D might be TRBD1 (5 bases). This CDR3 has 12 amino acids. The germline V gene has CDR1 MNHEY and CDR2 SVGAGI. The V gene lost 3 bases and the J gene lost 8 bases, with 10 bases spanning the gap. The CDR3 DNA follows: TGTGCCAGCAGTTATCAGGGTTCCGAAGCTTTCTTT. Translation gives CASSYQGSEAFF.

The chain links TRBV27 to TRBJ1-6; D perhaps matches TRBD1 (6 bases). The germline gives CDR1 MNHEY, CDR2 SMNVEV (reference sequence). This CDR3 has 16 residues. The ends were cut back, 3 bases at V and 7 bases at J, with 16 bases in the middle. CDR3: CASSFSFDRKNSPLHF. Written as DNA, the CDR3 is TGTGCCAGCAGTTTCTCCTTCGACAGGAAGAATTCACCCCTCCACTTT.

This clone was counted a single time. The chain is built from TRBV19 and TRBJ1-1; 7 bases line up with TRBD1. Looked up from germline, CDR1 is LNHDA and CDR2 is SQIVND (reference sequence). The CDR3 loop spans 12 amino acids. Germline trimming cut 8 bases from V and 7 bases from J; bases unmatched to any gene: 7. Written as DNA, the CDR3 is TGTGCCAGTTCTGGGGACAGCCTTGAAGCTTTCTTT. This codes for CASSGDSLEAFF.

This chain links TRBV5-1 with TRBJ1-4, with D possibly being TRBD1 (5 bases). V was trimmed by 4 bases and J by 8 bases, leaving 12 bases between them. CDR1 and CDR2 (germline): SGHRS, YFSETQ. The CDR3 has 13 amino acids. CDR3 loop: CASSPAGGEKLFF. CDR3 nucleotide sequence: TGCGCCAGCAGCCCCGCGGGGGGGGAAAAACTGTTTTTT.

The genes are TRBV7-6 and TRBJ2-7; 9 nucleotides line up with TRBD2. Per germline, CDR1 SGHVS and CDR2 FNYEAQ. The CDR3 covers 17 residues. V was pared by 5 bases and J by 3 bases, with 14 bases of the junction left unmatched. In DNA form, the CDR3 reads TGTGCCAGCAGCCCAAGACCCCTTAGCGGGGGAAACTACGAGCAGTACTTC. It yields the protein CASSPRPLSGGNYEQYF.

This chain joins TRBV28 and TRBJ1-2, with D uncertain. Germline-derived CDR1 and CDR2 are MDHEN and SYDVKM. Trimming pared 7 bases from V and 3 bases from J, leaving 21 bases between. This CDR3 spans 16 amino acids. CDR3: CASISLAAGIHYGYTF. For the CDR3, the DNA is TGTGCCAGCATCTCTTTGGCGGCGGGGATACACTATGGCTACACCTTC.

The CDR3 sequence is CASSASGGAWETQYF. CDR3 DNA: TGTGCCAGCAGCGCTAGCGGGGGGGCCTGGGAGACCCAGTACTTC. V usage is TRBV9 and J usage is TRBJ2-5; 12 bases match TRBD2. Germline CDR1 SGDLS, CDR2 YYNGEE. The length of the CDR3 is 15 residues. Trimming cost V 3 bases and J 5 bases; bases outside gene matches: 5.

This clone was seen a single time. This chain's CDR3 is CASWGPVNTEAFF. The DNA for the CDR3 is TGTGCCAGTTGGGGCCCAGTGAACACTGAAGCTTTCTTT. The V and J genes are TRBV19 and TRBJ1-1; possibly TRBD1 for D (5 bases). Looked up from germline, CDR1 is LNHDA and CDR2 is SQIVND (reference sequence). The CDR3 consists of 13 residues. V lost 8 bases and J lost 0, with 10 bases in between.

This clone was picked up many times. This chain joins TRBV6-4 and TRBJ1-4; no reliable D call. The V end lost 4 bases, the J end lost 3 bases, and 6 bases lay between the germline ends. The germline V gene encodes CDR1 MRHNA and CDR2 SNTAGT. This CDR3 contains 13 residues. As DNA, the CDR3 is TGTGCCAGCAGTGCTACAGCTAATGAAAAACTGTTTTTT. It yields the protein CASSATANEKLFF.

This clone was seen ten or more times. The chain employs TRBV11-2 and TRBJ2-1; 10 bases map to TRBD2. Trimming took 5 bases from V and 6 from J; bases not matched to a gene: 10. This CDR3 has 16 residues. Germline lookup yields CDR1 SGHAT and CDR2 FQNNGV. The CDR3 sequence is CASSTGPGLAFNEQFF. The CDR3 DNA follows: TGTGCCAGCAGCACCGGACCGGGACTAGCGTTCAATGAGCAGTTCTTC.

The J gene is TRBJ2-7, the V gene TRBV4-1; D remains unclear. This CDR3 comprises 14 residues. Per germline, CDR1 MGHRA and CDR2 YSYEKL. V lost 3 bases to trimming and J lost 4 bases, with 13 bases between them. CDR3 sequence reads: CASSHFGASYEQYF. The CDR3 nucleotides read TGCGCCAGCAGCCATTTCGGAGCCTCATACGAGCAGTACTTC.

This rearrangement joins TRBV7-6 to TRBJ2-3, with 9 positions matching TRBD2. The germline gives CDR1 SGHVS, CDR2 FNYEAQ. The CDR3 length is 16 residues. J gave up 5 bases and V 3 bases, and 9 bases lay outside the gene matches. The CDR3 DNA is TGTGCCAGCAGCTTGCAGGCGGGGGGGCCAGGAGATACGCAGTATTTT. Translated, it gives CASSLQAGGPGDTQYF.

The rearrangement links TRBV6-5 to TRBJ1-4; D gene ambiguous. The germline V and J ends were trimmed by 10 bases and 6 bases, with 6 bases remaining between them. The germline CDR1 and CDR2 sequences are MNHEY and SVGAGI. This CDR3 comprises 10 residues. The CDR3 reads CATGDEKLFF. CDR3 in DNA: TGTGCCACCGGGGATGAAAAACTGTTTTTT.

Here the CDR3 DNA reads TGTGCCAGCAGCCAAACCCTAAACACTGAAGCTTTCTTT. Its translation: CASSQTLNTEAFF. The V and J genes are TRBV4-2 and TRBJ1-1; D remains ambiguous. The CDR3 totals 13 residues. Trimming stripped 2 bases from V and 2 bases from J, with 6 bases between. Germline CDR1 and CDR2: LGHNA and YNFKEQ.

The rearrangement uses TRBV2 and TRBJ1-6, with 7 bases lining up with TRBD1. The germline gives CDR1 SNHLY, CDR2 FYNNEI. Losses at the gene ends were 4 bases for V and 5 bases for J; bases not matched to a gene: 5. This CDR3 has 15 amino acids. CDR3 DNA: TGTGCCAGCAGTGTCCTAGGGGGCGATAATTCACCCCTCCACTTT. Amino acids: CASSVLGGDNSPLHF.

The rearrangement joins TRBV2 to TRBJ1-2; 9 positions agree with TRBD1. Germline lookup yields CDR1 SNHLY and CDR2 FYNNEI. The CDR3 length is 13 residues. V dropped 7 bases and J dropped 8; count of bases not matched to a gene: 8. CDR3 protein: CASKGDRVFGYTF. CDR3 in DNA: TGTGCCAGCAAGGGGGACAGGGTTTTCGGCTACACCTTC.

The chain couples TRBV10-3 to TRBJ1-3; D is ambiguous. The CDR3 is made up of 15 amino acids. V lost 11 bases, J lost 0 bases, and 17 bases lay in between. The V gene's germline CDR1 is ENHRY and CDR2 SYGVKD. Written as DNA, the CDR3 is TGTGCCTCAAACCCGGGAGGAGACTCTGGAAACACCATATATTTT. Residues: CASNPGGDSGNTIYF.

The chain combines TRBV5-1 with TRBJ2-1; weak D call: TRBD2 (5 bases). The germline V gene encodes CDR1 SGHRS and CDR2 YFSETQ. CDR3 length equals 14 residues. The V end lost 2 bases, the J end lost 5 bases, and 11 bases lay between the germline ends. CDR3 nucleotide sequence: TGCGCCAGCAGCTTTGGGAGCCGGGACAATGAGCAGTTCTTC. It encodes CASSFGSRDNEQFF.

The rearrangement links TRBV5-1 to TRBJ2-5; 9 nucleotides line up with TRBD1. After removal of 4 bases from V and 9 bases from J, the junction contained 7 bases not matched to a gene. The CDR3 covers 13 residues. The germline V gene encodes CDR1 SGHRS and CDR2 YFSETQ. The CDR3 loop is CASSDGTGLAQYF. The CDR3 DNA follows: TGCGCCAGCAGCGACGGGACAGGGCTGGCCCAGTACTTC.

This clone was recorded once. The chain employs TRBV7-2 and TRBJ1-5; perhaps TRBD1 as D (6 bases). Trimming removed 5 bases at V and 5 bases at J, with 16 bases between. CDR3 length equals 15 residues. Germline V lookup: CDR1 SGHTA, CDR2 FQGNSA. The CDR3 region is CASSTQTGRDQPQHF. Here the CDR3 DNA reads TGTGCCAGCAGCACTCAAACAGGGCGGGATCAGCCCCAGCATTTT.